This entry concerns a single T cell receptor beta chain. The trim removed 0 bases at V and 3 bases at J, leaving 14 bases unmatched. The CDR3 has 19 residues. Germline CDR1 is DFQATT and CDR2 is SNEGSKA (reference sequence). This entry comes from a study of CD8 T cells in Susac syndrome. About 0.5 to 1 ug RNA was reverse transcribed with random hexamers. The amplification used immunoSEQ multiplex PCR on TCR beta CDR3; it spanned 54 Vbeta and 13 Jbeta. TCRdb reanalysed the immunoSEQ multiplex PCR reads using MiXCR and keeps one entry per CDR3 protein. Altogether around 50,000 distinct CDR3 sequences are present, almost 95% being singletons, with the ten largest covering around 0.42%. While serving as controls, healthy donors were matched for age and sex.

The chain is built from TRBV20-1 and TRBJ2-1; TRBD2 aligns across 10 bases. Material: CD8+ T cells from PBMCs. The TCR originated in a human donor in good health. The CDR3: CSAREGWTSGPAYYNEQFF. Written as DNA, the CDR3 is TGCAGTGCTAGAGAGGGTTGGACTAGCGGCCCAGCATACTACAATGAGCAGTTCTTC.